This TCR beta chain is from a study of T cell responses to AZD1222 COVID-19 vaccine. Assay: immunoSEQ multiplex PCR; the TCRdb copy retains only in-frame clones and omits some. The table lists 100,000 to 150,000 clones, about 89% of them singletons, with roughly 1.5% in the top ten. CDR1 SNHLY and CDR2 FYNNEI come from the germline V gene. The CDR3 is 16 amino acids. Trimming stripped 5 bases from V and 3 bases from J, with 17 bases between. This sequence joins TRBV2 and TRBJ2-4, with D perhaps given as TRBD1 or TRBD2 (5 bases each). Sequences were derived from peripheral blood, sampled on day 0 of AZD1222 vaccination. This TCR was recovered from an adult in good health. The CDR3, as DNA: TGTGCCAGCAGTCGATTGGGGGATCTTCTCAAAAACATTCAGTACTTC. This gives the protein CASSRLGDLLKNIQYF.